This T cell receptor beta chain is from a study of cytomegalovirus exposure and HLA in healthy donors. For this clone: The target antigen is unknown.

PCR employed 60 Vbeta and 13 Jbeta primers. The protocol was immunoSEQ multiplex PCR, while the TCRdb copy is restricted to in-frame clones and leaves out a portion. The sample holds under 300,000 clones; just under 85% are singletons and the top ten take 2%. The germline V and J ends were trimmed by 0 bases and 4 bases, with 22 bases remaining between them. CDR3 length: 18 residues. Germline values: CDR1 SGHRS, CDR2 YFSETQ. Points from the study as a whole: Versus the approximately 700-donor mean, an Asian-associated ancestry cluster reportedly showed fewer N-insertions in a later analysis. Segments of the TCR beta V type were, in most cases, productive about 90% or about 30% of the time in an earlier analysis. Analyses of presence and absence presupposed an approximately uniform sequencing depth across donors.

The gene calls are TRBV5-1 and TRBJ2-5, with TRBD1 as a possible D gene (5 bases). The TCR comes from a woman aged 40-49 years in good health and CMV-seropositive. The source material was PBMCs. The CDR3 bases are TGCGCCAGCAGCTTGGAGCCCCGGCCAGGGTCATATCTAGAGACCCAGTACTTC. It encodes CASSLEPRPGSYLETQYF.